These 6 T cell receptor beta chains were sequenced from one sample in a study of long-term antiretroviral therapy in people with HIV. Researchers report immunoSEQ v3.0 was run at survey level. Sequenced by immunoSEQ multiplex PCR; TCRdb stores in-frame clones only, minus some. The sample holds more than 25,000 clones, 93% seen once. This sample comprised unsorted PBMCs, obtained approximately 6.5 years after starting antiretroviral therapy. The receptors shown here come from a woman between 40 and 55 years old with HIV.

This chain joins TRBV7-2 and TRBJ2-5; the D call may be TRBD1 or TRBD2 (5 bases each). The CDR3 sequence is 14 residues long. Trimming left V 5 bases short and J 0 bases short, with 10 bases between. CDR1 and CDR2 (germline): SGHTA, FQGNSA. For the CDR3, the DNA is TGTGCCAGCAGCGTCCGGGGCCACCAAGAGACCCAGTACTTC. It is translated as CASSVRGHQETQYF.

The CDR3 nucleotides read TGTGCCAGCAGCCGTAGCGGGGGAGGGTCCTACGAGCAGTACTTC. It specifies CASSRSGGGSYEQYF. The chain combines TRBV7-9 with TRBJ2-7; 9 bases agree with TRBD2. The CDR3 loop spans 15 amino acids. Germline V gene sequence: CDR1 SEHNR, CDR2 FQNEAQ (reference sequence). V trimming: 5 bases; J trimming: 1 base; junction bases outside the gene matches: 6.

This sequence joins TRBV4-3 and TRBJ2-7, with TRBD2 identical over 12 bases. CDR3 length: 17 residues. V gave up 1 base and J gave up 3 bases; unmatched junction bases: 7. The germline V gene has CDR1 LGHNA and CDR2 YSLEER. The DNA for the CDR3 is TGCGCCAGCAGCCAAGGACTAGCGGGGGAGAATAGCTACGAGCAGTACTTC. Translating it yields CASSQGLAGENSYEQYF.

The rearrangement joins TRBV19 to TRBJ1-2; 10 bases agree with TRBD1. With 5 bases clipped from V and 4 bases from J, the junction kept 7 bases outside the gene matches. This CDR3 is 15 amino acids long. The V gene's germline CDR1 is LNHDA and CDR2 SQIVND (reference sequence). The CDR3 reads CASSPGTGAAYGYTF. CDR3 DNA: TGTGCCAGTAGTCCGGGGACAGGGGCTGCCTATGGCTACACCTTC.

CDR3 sequence (DNA): TGTGCCAGCAGCTTACGACGGACCAATCAATTCATGAACACTGAAGCTTTCTTT. Protein sequence: CASSLRRTNQFMNTEAFF. The chain has TRBV7-9 and TRBJ1-1, with D unresolved. Trimming cost V 2 bases and J 0 bases, with 19 bases left between them. Germline loops: CDR1 SEHNR, CDR2 FQNEAQ (reference sequence). CDR3 length: 18 amino acids.

The V call is TRBV5-1, the J call TRBJ2-2; 7 nucleotides align to TRBD1. The CDR3 covers 15 residues. Germline trimming cut 2 bases from V and 0 bases from J; bases unmatched to any gene: 1. CDR1 is SGHRS and CDR2 is YFSETQ in the germline V gene. Here the CDR3 DNA reads TGCGCCAGCAGCTTACAGGGGACGAACACCGGGGAGCTGTTTTTT. It is translated as CASSLQGTNTGELFF.